This entry lists 17 T cell receptor beta chains sequenced from one sample in a study of OX40 agonist ivuxolimab in advanced cancers. Sequenced by immunoSEQ multiplex PCR; TCRdb stores in-frame clones only, minus some. The top ten clones hold approximately 2.8% of a sample with about 58,000 clones, over 65% of them seen once. Source: CD4+ or CD8+ T cells sorted from blood, taken in a trial of the OX40 agonist ivuxolimab. These receptors all stem from an adult with an advanced solid tumor such as melanoma, head and neck, liver or kidney cancer.

This chain links TRBV19 with TRBJ2-1, with 14 bases that match TRBD2. Germline assignment: CDR1 LNHDA and CDR2 SQIVND (reference sequence). The ends lost 7 bases at V and 4 bases at J; junction bases unmatched: 3. The CDR3 totals 15 residues. In DNA, the CDR3 is TGTGCCAGTACCGGGACTAGCGGGGGATACAATGAGCAGTTCTTC. Its protein is CASTGTSGGYNEQFF.

CDR3 amino acids: CASSGQSSYNEQFF. The DNA for the CDR3 is TGTGCCAGCAGTGGACAGAGCTCCTACAATGAGCAGTTCTTC. V usage is TRBV6-6 and J usage is TRBJ2-1; possible D gene TRBD1, 6 bases. CDR1 MNHNY and CDR2 SVGAGI come from the germline V gene (reference sequence). Trimming shortened V by 5 bases and J by 0 bases, and 8 bases separated the two germline ends. CDR3 length: 14 amino acids.

The chain joins TRBV30 to TRBJ2-1; D is unresolved. The germline V gene encodes CDR1 GTSNPN and CDR2 SVGIG (reference sequence). The length of the CDR3 is 13 residues. Trimming took 3 bases from V and 9 from J, leaving 15 bases between them. CDR3 sequence: CAWSELNLGEQFF. CDR3 DNA sequence: TGTGCCTGGAGCGAGCTTAACTTAGGTGAGCAGTTCTTC.

The chain has TRBV6-5 and TRBJ2-7; TRBD2 might be the D (5 bases). The germline V gene has CDR1 MNHEY and CDR2 SVGAGI. The V and J ends lost 5 bases and 3 bases respectively, with 14 bases between them. The CDR3 covers 14 residues. CDR3 nucleotides: TGTGCCAGCAGTGTAGGCCCGGGGTTCTACGAGCAGTACTTC. Its translation: CASSVGPGFYEQYF.

The chain links TRBV29-1 to TRBJ2-3; TRBD1 matches 7 bases. From germline, CDR1 is SQVTM and CDR2 ANQGSEA. The CDR3 spans 12 residues. J was trimmed by 11 bases and V by 2 bases; bases with no gene match: 7. CDR3 sequence reads: CSVEFTGEMQYF. CDR3 DNA: TGCAGCGTTGAATTCACAGGGGAAATGCAGTATTTT.

The chain joins TRBV15 to TRBJ2-7, with D possibly being TRBD2 (7 bases). The V and J ends lost 0 bases and 8 bases respectively, with 23 bases between them. The CDR3 has 17 residues. CDR1 and CDR2 from the germline V gene are LNHNV and YYDKDF (reference sequence). The CDR3 region is CATSREGTGGDRVKQYF. Written as DNA, the CDR3 is TGTGCCACCAGCAGAGAAGGGACGGGGGGCGATCGAGTAAAGCAGTACTTC.

The rearrangement links TRBV4-3 to TRBJ1-6; a possible D gene is TRBD1 (5 bases). From germline, CDR1 is LGHNA and CDR2 YSLEER. The ends were cut back, 1 base at V and 9 bases at J, with 13 bases in the middle. This CDR3 has 15 amino acids. The CDR3 reads CASSQGPGQGSPLHF. The CDR3 bases are TGCGCCAGCAGCCAAGGCCCGGGGCAAGGTTCACCCCTCCACTTT.

The chain joins TRBV18 to TRBJ1-1, with D hard to call. The CDR3 covers 14 residues. V was pared by 5 bases and J by 1 base, with 11 bases between. Germline assignment: CDR1 KGHSH and CDR2 LQKENI. The CDR3 reads CASSNTRGNTEAFF. In nucleotides, the CDR3 is TGTGCCAGCTCAAATACGCGGGGGAACACTGAAGCTTTCTTT.

The rearrangement links TRBV28 to TRBJ2-7; unclear D gene. V was clipped by 1 base and J by 1 base, with 8 bases between them. CDR1 MDHEN and CDR2 SYDVKM come from the germline V gene. CDR3 length: 14 amino acids. The CDR3 loop is CASSLSGKSYEQYF. The CDR3 coding sequence is TGTGCCAGCAGTTTATCTGGCAAGTCCTACGAGCAGTACTTC.

V gene TRBV4-1 combines with J gene TRBJ2-5; TRBD2 matches at 14 bases. V shed 1 base and J 1 base; nucleotides not matched to a gene: 8. The CDR3 has 19 residues. Germline CDR1 reads MGHRA; CDR2 reads YSYEKL. The CDR3 reads CASSQAAVTSGGAQETQYF. The CDR3 coding sequence is TGCGCCAGCAGCCAAGCCGCCGTGACTAGCGGGGGGGCCCAAGAGACCCAGTACTTC.

This chain uses TRBV6-1 with TRBJ1-5, with TRBD1 matching over 9 bases. The V and J ends lost 4 bases and 6 bases, in that order; junction bases with no gene match: 7. Germline lookup yields CDR1 MNHNS and CDR2 SASEGT. The CDR3 is made up of 15 amino acids. The CDR3 protein is CASSAGGTGLQPQHF. The CDR3, as DNA: TGTGCCAGCAGTGCCGGGGGGACAGGGCTTCAGCCCCAGCATTTT.

This chain links TRBV28 with TRBJ2-7; D could derive from TRBD1 or TRBD2 (5 bases each). Trimming left V 5 bases short and J 1 base short, with 18 bases between. The CDR3 length is 16 residues. The germline V gene encodes CDR1 MDHEN and CDR2 SYDVKM. CDR3 in amino acids: CASSPPGTALSYEQYF. The CDR3 nucleotides are TGTGCCAGCAGTCCTCCCGGGACCGCACTTTCCTACGAGCAGTACTTC.

V gene TRBV5-1 combines with J gene TRBJ2-1, with 11 bases matching TRBD1. The CDR3 runs 14 residues. Unmatched junction bases numbered 1, after V lost 3 bases and J lost 5 bases. Germline V gene data show CDR1 as SGHRS and CDR2 as YFSETQ. CDR3 DNA: TGCGCCAGCAGCTGGGACAGGGGGGACAATGAGCAGTTCTTC. This gives the protein CASSWDRGDNEQFF.

This clone occurred a few times. The chain recombines TRBV11-1 with TRBJ2-3, with 10 bases fitting TRBD2. Germline loops: CDR1 SGHAT, CDR2 FQDESV (reference sequence). V lost 5 bases and J lost 7; bases outside the gene matches: 9. The CDR3 runs to 15 residues. The CDR3 sequence is CASSLQRGGRNTQYF. The CDR3 DNA sequence: TGTGCCAGCAGCCTCCAGCGGGGGGGCCGGAATACGCAGTATTTT. The whole variable domain, remainder taken from reference TRBV11-1 and TRBJ2-3, is EAEVAQSPRYKITEKSQAVAFWCDPISGHATLYWYRQILGQGPELLVQFQDESVVDDSQLPKDRFSAERLKGVDSTLKIQPAELGDSAMYLCASSLQRGGRNTQYFGPGTRLTVL.

This chain joins TRBV5-6 and TRBJ1-2; D may be TRBD1 (5 bases). V was clipped by 1 base and J by 4 bases, with 14 bases between them. Germline V lookup: CDR1 SGHDT, CDR2 YYEEEE. The CDR3 runs 15 residues. CDR3 DNA sequence: TGTGCCAGCAGCTTGCCCAGTTGGGGGGGCTATGGCTACACCTTC. Its protein product is CASSLPSWGGYGYTF.

V is TRBV27 and J is TRBJ1-5; D call uncertain. V lost 2 bases and J lost 7, with 3 bases in between. Germline CDR1 and CDR2: MNHEY and SMNVEV (reference sequence). CDR3 length equals 11 residues. DNA of the CDR3: TGTGCCAGCAGTTTAGAACAGCCCCAGCATTTT. Protein: CASSLEQPQHF.

This clone was picked up a small number of times. The V gene is TRBV6-4, the J gene TRBJ2-5; the D gene is possibly TRBD2 (5 bases). Germline V lookup: CDR1 MRHNA, CDR2 SNTAGT. Trimming cost V 2 bases and J 7 bases, with 8 bases left between them. This CDR3 has 12 residues. The CDR3 protein is CASSDRSGTQYF. CDR3 sequence (DNA): TGTGCCAGCAGTGACAGGAGCGGGACCCAGTACTTC.